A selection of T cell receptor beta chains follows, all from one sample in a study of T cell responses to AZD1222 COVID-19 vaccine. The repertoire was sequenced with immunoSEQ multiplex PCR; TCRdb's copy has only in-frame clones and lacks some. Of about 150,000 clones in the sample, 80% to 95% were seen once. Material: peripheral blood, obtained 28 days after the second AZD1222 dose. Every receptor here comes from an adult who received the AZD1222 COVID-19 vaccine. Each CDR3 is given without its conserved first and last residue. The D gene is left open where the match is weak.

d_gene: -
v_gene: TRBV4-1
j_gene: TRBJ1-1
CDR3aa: ASSQNVRPGTEAF

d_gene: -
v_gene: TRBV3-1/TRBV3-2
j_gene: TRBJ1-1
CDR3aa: ASSPLTVNTEAF

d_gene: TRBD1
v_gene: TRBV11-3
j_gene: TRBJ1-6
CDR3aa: ATQTGAPNNSPLH

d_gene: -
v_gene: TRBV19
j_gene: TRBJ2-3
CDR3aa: ASSDGARTQY

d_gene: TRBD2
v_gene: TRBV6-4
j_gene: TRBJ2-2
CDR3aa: ASSYSGANTGELF

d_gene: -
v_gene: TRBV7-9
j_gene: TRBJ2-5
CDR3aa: ASSLGVGKETQY

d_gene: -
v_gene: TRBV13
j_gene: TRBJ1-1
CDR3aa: ASSFGGASTEAF

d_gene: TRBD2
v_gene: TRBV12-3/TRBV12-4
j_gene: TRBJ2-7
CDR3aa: ASSFGGELRQY

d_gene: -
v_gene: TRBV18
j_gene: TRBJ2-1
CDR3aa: ASSPPNSYNEQF

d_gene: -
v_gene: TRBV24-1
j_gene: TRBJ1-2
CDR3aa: ATSWGENYGYT

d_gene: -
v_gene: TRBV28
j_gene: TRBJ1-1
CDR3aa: ASSSTRRSTEAF

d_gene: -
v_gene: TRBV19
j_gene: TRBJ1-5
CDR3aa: ASSNLIGNQPQH

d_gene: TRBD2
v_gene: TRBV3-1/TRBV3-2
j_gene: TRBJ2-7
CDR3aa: ASSHTGTSGSISKYEQY

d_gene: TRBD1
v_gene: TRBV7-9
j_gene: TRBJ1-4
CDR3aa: ASRSWTGGPTTNEKLF

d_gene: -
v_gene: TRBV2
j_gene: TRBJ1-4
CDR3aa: ASSGINEKLF

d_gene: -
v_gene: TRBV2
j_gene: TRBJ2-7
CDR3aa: ASRVDRTPLSYEQY

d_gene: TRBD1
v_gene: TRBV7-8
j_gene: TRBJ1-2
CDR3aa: ASSLGSGTGSSSNYGYT

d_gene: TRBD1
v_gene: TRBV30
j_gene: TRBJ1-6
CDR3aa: AWRTGGNSPLH

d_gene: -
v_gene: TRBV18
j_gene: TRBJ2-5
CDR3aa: ASSPIEETQY

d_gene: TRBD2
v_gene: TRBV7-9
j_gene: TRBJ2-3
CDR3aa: ASSLARGRVGDTQY

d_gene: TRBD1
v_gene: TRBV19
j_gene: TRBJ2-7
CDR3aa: ASSIRQGNYEQY

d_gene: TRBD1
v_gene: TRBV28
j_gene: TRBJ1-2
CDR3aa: ASSGTGDYYGYT

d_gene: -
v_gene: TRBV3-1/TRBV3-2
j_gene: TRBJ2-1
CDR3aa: ASSPFSGSYNEQF

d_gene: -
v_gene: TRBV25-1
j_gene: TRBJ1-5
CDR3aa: ASSESGVHQPQH